This T cell receptor (beta chain) appears in the sequencing data of a study of T cell responses to AZD1222 COVID-19 vaccine. Study outcomes and limitations: Spike-specific TCR repertoires showed rising breadth and depth after two AZD1222 doses. Just 5 to 7 AZD1222 recipients were seropositive at baseline. Unmutated regions of variants are reportedly targeted by nearly half of spike-specific TCRs.

Generated by immunoSEQ multiplex PCR, the TCRdb table keeps only in-frame clones and is missing some. The sample lists 95,000 to 150,000 clones, around 87% occurring once. This CDR3 spans 15 amino acids. V shed 0 bases and J 0 bases; nucleotides not matched to a gene: 2. The germline V gene encodes CDR1 SGHNT and CDR2 YYREEE (reference sequence). As regards this clone: Its target is not known.

The sequencing here drew on peripheral blood, taken on day 0 of AZD1222 vaccination. The chain employs TRBV5-4 and TRBJ2-5; 7 bases map to TRBD1. The sequence derives from an adult in good health. The CDR3 spells CASSLGGQNQETQYF. Here the CDR3 DNA reads TGTGCCAGCAGCTTGGGGGGACAGAACCAAGAGACCCAGTACTTC.